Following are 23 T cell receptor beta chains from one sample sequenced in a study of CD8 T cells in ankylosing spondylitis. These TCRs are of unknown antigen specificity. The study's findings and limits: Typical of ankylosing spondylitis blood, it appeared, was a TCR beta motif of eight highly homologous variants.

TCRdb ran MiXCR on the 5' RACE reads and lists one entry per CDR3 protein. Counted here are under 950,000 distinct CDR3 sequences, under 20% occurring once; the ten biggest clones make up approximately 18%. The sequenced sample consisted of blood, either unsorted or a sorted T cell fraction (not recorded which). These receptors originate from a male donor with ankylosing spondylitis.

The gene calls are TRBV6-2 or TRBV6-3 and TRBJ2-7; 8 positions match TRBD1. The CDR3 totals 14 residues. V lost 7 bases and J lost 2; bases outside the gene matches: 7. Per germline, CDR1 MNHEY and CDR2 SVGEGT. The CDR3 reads CASIEDRGPYEQYF. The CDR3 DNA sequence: TGTGCCAGCATCGAAGACAGGGGACCCTACGAGCAGTACTTC.

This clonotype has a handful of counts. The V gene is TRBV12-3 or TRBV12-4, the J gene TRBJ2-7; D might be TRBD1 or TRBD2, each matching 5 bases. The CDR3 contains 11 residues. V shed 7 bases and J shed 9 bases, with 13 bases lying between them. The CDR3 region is CASKARGVQYF. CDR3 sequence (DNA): TGTGCCAGCAAGGCCCGAGGGGTGCAGTACTTC.

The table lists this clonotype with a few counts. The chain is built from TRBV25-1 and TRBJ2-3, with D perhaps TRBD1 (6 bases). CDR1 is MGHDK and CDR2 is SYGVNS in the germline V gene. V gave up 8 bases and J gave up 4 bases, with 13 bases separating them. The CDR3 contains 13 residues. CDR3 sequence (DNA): TGTGCCAGCGTAACAGGGTACCCAGATACGCAGTATTTT. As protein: CASVTGYPDTQYF. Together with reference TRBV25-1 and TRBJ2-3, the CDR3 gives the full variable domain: EADIYQTPRYLVIGTGKKITLECSQTMGHDKMYWYQQDPGMELHLIHYSYGVNSTEKGDLSSESTVSRIRTEHFPLTLESARPSHTSQYLCASVTGYPDTQYFGPGTRLTVL.

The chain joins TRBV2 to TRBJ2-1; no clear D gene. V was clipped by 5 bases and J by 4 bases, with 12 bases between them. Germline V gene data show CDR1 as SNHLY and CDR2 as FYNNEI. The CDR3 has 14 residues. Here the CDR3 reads CASSSRTLYNEQFF. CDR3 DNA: TGTGCCAGCAGTTCCCGGACGTTATACAATGAGCAGTTCTTC.

The CDR3 loop is CASSAGISYNEQFF. Here the CDR3 DNA reads TGTGCCAGCAGTGCCGGTATCTCCTACAATGAGCAGTTCTTC. The chain employs TRBV2 and TRBJ2-1, with D unresolved. This CDR3 is 14 amino acids long. Germline V gene lookup returns CDR1 SNHLY and CDR2 FYNNEI. V lost 4 bases to trimming and J lost 0 bases, with 7 bases between them.

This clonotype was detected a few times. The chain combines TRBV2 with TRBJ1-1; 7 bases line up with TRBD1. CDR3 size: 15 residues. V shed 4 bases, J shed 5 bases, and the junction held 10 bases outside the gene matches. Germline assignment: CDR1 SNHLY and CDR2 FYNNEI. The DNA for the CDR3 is TGTGCCAGCAGTGCCCGGACAGGTGATACGACTGAAGCTTTCTTT. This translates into CASSARTGDTTEAFF.

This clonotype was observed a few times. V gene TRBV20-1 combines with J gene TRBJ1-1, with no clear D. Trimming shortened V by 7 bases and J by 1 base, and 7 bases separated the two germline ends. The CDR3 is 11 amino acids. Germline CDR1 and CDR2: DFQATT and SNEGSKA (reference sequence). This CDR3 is CSETPNTEAFF. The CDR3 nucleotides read TGCAGTGAGACACCGAACACTGAAGCTTTCTTT.

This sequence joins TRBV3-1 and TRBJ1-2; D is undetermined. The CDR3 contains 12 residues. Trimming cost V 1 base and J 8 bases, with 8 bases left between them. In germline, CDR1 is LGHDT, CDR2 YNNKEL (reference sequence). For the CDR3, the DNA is TGTGCCAGCAGCCAAGTTGACGGGGGCTACACCTTC. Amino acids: CASSQVDGGYTF.

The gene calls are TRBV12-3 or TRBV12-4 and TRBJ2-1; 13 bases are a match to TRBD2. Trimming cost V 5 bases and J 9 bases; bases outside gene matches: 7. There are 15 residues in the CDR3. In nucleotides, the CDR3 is TGTGCCAGCAGTCAACTAGCGGGAGGGCCTCCTGAGCAGTTCTTC. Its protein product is CASSQLAGGPPEQFF.

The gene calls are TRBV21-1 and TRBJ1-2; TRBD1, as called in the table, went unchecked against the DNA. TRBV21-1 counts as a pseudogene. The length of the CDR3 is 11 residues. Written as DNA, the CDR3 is TGTGCCAGCAGTTACAGGGAAGGCTACACCTTC. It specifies CASSYREGYTF.

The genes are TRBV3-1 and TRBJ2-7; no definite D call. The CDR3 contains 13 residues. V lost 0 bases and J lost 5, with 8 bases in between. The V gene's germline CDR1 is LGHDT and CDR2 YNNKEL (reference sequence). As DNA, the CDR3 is TGTGCCAGCAGCCAAGATTGGGGTGACGAGCAGTACTTC. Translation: CASSQDWGDEQYF.

The CDR3 here is CASTGTSGGVSTDTQYF. The CDR3 coding sequence is TGTGCCAGCACCGGGACTAGCGGGGGGGTTAGCACAGATACGCAGTATTTT. The chain carries TRBV12-3 or TRBV12-4 and TRBJ2-3, with 16 bases fitting TRBD2. The J segment lost 0 bases and the V segment lost 7 bases, leaving 4 bases of the junction unmatched. CDR3 length: 17 amino acids.

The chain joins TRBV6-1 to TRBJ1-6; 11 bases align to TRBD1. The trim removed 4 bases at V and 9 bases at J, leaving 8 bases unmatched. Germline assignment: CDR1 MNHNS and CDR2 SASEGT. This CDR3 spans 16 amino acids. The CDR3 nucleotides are TGTGCCAGCAGTGGAGCCCCGGGACAGGGGGGTTCACCCCTCCACTTT. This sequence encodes CASSGAPGQGGSPLHF.

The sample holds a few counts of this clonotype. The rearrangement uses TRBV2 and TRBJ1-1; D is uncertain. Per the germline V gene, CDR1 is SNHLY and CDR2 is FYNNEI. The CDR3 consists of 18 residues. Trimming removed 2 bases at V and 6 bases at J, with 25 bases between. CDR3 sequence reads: CASSERYWQTRPRSEAFF. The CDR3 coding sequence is TGTGCCAGCAGTGAAAGGTACTGGCAGACACGTCCTCGGTCTGAAGCTTTCTTT.

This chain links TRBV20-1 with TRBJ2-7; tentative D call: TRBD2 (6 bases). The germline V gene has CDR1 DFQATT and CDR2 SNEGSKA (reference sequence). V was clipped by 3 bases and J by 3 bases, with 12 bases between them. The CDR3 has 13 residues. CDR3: CSASLSGDYEQYF. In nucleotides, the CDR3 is TGCAGTGCTAGTCTTTCGGGAGACTACGAGCAGTACTTC.

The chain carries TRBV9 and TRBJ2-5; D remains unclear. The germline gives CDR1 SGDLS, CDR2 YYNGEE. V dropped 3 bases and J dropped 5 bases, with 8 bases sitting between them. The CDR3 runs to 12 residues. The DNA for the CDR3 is TGTGCCAGCAGCGGGTTCGGGGAGACCCAGTACTTC. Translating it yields CASSGFGETQYF.

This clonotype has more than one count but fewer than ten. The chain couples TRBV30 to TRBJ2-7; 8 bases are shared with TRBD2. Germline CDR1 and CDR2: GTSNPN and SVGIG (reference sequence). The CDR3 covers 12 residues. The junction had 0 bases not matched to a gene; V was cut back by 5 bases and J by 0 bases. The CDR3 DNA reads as TGTGCCTGGGGACTAGCCTCCTACGAGCAGTACTTC. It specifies CAWGLASYEQYF.

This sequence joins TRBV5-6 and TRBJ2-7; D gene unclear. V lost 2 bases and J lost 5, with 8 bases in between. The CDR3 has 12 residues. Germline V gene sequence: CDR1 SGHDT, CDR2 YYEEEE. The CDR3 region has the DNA TGTGCCAGCAGCTTTCTCAGCGACGAGCAGTACTTC. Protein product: CASSFLSDEQYF.

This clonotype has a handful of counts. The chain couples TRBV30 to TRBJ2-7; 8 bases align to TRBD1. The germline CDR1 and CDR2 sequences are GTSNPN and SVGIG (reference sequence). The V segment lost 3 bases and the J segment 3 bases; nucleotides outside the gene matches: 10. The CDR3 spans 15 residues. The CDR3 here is CAWSTGTGGFYEQYF. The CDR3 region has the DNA TGTGCCTGGAGCACGGGGACAGGTGGCTTCTACGAGCAGTACTTC.

CDR3: CSVRGAGTSTDTQYF. The CDR3 bases are TGCAGCGTCCGGGGGGCGGGAACTAGCACAGATACGCAGTATTTT. The rearrangement uses TRBV29-1 and TRBJ2-3, with a weak D call TRBD2 (7 bases). CDR3 length equals 15 residues. V lost 6 bases and J 0 bases, leaving 16 bases between the germline ends. Germline lookup yields CDR1 SQVTM and CDR2 ANQGSEA.

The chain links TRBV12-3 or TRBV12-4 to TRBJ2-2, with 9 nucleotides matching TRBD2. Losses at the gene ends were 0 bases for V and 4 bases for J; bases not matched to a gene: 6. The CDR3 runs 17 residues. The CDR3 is CASSLAFRRGGTGELFF. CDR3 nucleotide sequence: TGTGCCAGCAGTTTAGCGTTCCGGCGGGGGGGCACCGGGGAGCTGTTTTTT.

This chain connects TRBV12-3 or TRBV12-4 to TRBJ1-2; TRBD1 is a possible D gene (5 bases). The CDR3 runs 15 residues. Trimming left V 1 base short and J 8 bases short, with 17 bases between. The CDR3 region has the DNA TGTGCCAGCAGTTTAGGGGACTCCCTGCTCAACGGCTACACCTTC. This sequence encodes CASSLGDSLLNGYTF.

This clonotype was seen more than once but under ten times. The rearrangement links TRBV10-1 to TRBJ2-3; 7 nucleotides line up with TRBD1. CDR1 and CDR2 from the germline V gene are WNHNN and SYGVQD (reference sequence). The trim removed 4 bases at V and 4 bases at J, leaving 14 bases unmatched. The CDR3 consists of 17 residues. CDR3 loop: CASSGYGAGTVADTQYF. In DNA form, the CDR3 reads TGCGCCAGCAGTGGCTACGGAGCCGGGACAGTAGCAGATACGCAGTATTTT.